The 6 T cell receptor beta chains given below trace back to one sample, sequenced in a study of tumor-infiltrating lymphocytes in primary liver carcinoma. Starting material for RNA and DNA co-extraction consisted of roughly 17-31 mg of unsorted bulk tissue. Reverse transcription of around 0.45 ug total RNA with a constant-region primer produced TCR beta cDNA. Researchers made the TCR beta libraries by running three nested multiplex PCR rounds with slightly modified ARM-PCR. The first two PCR rounds used TRBV1-TRBV30 forward primers with a C-beta reverse primer, 9 to 10 cycles each. MiXCR was run by TCRdb on the multiplex PCR reads, yielding one entry per CDR3 protein. The table has under 200,000 distinct CDR3 sequences, about 85% seen once. Material: tumor tissue from primary liver carcinoma. The source is a man aged 35-49 years with primary liver carcinoma and hepatitis B virus infection.

Worth noting for this clonotype: A much larger clone is a single base away; this may be a read error. V usage is TRBV7-9 and J usage is TRBJ1-6, with 9 bases matching TRBD1. CDR3 size: 16 residues. CDR1 SEHNR and CDR2 FQNEAQ come from the germline V gene (reference sequence). J was trimmed by 7 bases and V by 7 bases; bases with no gene match: 11. The CDR3 sequence is CASTLRGGQGNSPLHF. CDR3 in DNA: TGTGCCAGCACCCTCCGGGGTGGACAGGGGAATTCACCCCTCCACTTT.

In the case of this clonotype: A read error may produce the germline difference seen at one junction end. This sequence joins TRBV11-2 and TRBJ2-5; no firm D call. Per germline, CDR1 SGHAT and CDR2 FQNNGV. The CDR3 extends over 15 amino acids. The CDR3 coding sequence is TGTGCCAGCGTCCCCGTCGGGCTAGTCCCAGAGACCCAGTATTTC. This gives the protein CASVPVGLVPETQYF. The variable domain in full, completed from reference TRBV11-2 and TRBJ2-5, reads EAGVAQSPRYKIIEKRQSVAFWCNPISGHATLYWYQQILGQGPKLLIQFQNNGVVDDSQLPKDRFSAERLKGVDSTLKIQPAKLEDSAVYLCASVPVGLVPETQYFGPGTRLLVL.

The chain links TRBV29-1 to TRBJ2-5; D is uncertain. Trimming cost V 5 bases and J 5 bases, with 21 bases left between them. Per the germline V gene, CDR1 is SQVTM and CDR2 is ANQGSEA. The CDR3 contains 15 residues. The CDR3 is CSVKSATGRSETQYF. CDR3 coding DNA: TGCAGCGTTAAATCCGCGACTGGTAGATCGGAGACCCAGTACTTC.

In its sample, this clonotype was seen a few times. An end of the junction differs from the germline gene, which may be a read error. This chain joins TRBV12-3 or TRBV12-4 and TRBJ1-6, with a weak D call TRBD1 (5 bases). The CDR3 is 14 residues long. The CDR3 is CASSADRQYSLLHF. CDR3 coding DNA: TGTGCCAGTAGTGCAGACAGACAATATTCACTCCTCCACTTT.

This clonotype was counted between two and nine times. V gene TRBV10-3 combines with J gene TRBJ2-7; 10 positions agree with TRBD1. This CDR3 contains 14 residues. Per the germline V gene, CDR1 is ENHRY and CDR2 is SYGVKD. J lost 6 bases, V lost 11 bases, and 13 bases had no gene match. The CDR3 loop is CAFEKVGQGFEQYF. The DNA for the CDR3 is TGTGCCTTCGAAAAGGTGGGACAGGGGTTCGAGCAGTACTTC.

This clonotype was recorded only once. As the CDR3 is not closed by the conserved phenylalanine or tryptophan, this likely results from a read error. The V gene is TRBV4-2, the J gene TRBJ2-3; tentatively, D is TRBD2 (6 bases). In germline, CDR1 is LGHNA, CDR2 YNFKEQ. The CDR3 has 15 residues. V lost 4 bases and J 2 bases, leaving 13 bases between the germline ends. This CDR3 is CASSPKAGLTDTQYY. The CDR3 coding sequence is TGTGCCAGCAGCCCTAAGGCGGGACTCACAGATACGCAGTATTAT.